This TCR beta chain originates from a study of T cell responses to AZD1222 COVID-19 vaccine. The V gene end was trimmed by 10 bases and the J gene end by 4 bases; junction bases not matched to a gene: 7. Looked up from germline, CDR1 is SGHNT and CDR2 is YYREEE (reference sequence). CDR3 length equals 14 residues. For this clone: What it binds is not known.

Using immunoSEQ multiplex PCR, the repertoire was profiled, and TCRdb retains in-frame clones only, with some absent. The sample contains more than 85,000 clones, about 90% of which appear only once. Whole-study results and caveats: Close to half of all spike-specific TCRs reportedly target regions of the variants that are unmutated. Breadth and depth of Spike-specific TCRs rose after two AZD1222 doses. Only 5 to 7 AZD1222 recipients tested seropositive at baseline. Repertoire sampling was restricted to post-peak T cell response timepoints.

The V call is TRBV5-4, the J call TRBJ2-2; TRBD1 matches at 10 bases. The source was peripheral blood, collected on day 0 of AZD1222 vaccination. This clonotype was obtained from an adult in good health. Written as DNA, the CDR3 is TGTGCCGGCCGGGACAGGGGCGTCACCGGGGAGCTGTTTTTT. Translating it yields CAGRDRGVTGELFF.